These 12 T cell receptor beta chains were sequenced from one sample in a study of monozygotic twins with cystic fibrosis. Sequencing used immunoSEQ multiplex PCR; TCRdb keeps in-frame clones, though not all of them. The sample records 13,000 to 15,000 clones, 70% to 90% being singletons. The source material was blood. Receptors were obtained from a boy aged 5-17 years with cystic fibrosis.

The chain carries TRBV7-3 and TRBJ1-2; D uncertain. The germline CDR1 and CDR2 sequences are SGHTA and FQGTGA. V lost 2 bases, J lost 2 bases, and 9 bases lay in between. CDR3 size: 14 residues. The CDR3 sequence is CASSLQVLNYGYTF. For the CDR3, the DNA is TGTGCCAGCAGCTTACAGGTCCTGAACTATGGCTACACCTTC.

The chain links TRBV5-1 to TRBJ1-2; D is possibly TRBD1 (6 bases). Per the germline V gene, CDR1 is SGHRS and CDR2 is YFSETQ. The CDR3 is 15 residues long. V dropped 4 bases and J dropped 3 bases, with 16 bases sitting between them. DNA of the CDR3: TGCGCCAGCAGCCCGGAGGGGCAGGGGCACTATGGCTACACCTTC. It encodes CASSPEGQGHYGYTF. Full variable domain (remainder filled in from reference TRBV5-1 and TRBJ1-2): KAGVTQTPRYLIKTRGQQVTLSCSPISGHRSVSWYQQTPGQGLQFLFEYFSETQRNKGNFPGRFSGRQFSNSRSEMNVSTLELGDSALYLCASSPEGQGHYGYTFGSGTRLTVV.

The chain employs TRBV6-5 and TRBJ1-2; 9 positions match TRBD1. Looked up from germline, CDR1 is MNHEY and CDR2 is SVGAGI. V shed 8 bases, J shed 2 bases, and the junction held 6 bases outside the gene matches. CDR3 size: 14 residues. The CDR3 coding sequence is TGTGCCAGCGTCAATACAGGGGGCAACTATGGCTACACCTTC. This gives the protein CASVNTGGNYGYTF.

CDR3 DNA: TGTGCCAGCAGCGCCAATACAGGGTCACTCACTGAAGCTTTCTTT. Translating gives CASSANTGSLTEAFF. The chain combines TRBV11-2 with TRBJ1-1, with a possible D match to TRBD1 (6 bases). From germline, CDR1 is SGHAT and CDR2 FQNNGV. The CDR3 runs 15 residues. Trimming stripped 5 bases from V and 4 bases from J, with 17 bases between.

V gene TRBV6-7 combines with J gene TRBJ2-3; D unresolved. TRBV6-7 counts as an open reading frame of uncertain function. The CDR3 loop spans 13 amino acids. V lost 5 bases and J lost 6, with 12 bases in between. CDR3 nucleotides: TGTGCCAGCAGTGCCTACCCCCCGGATACGCAGTATTTT. As protein: CASSAYPPDTQYF.

The chain combines TRBV19 with TRBJ2-5; 8 bases agree with TRBD1. Germline CDR1 and CDR2: LNHDA and SQIVND (reference sequence). With 5 bases clipped from V and 4 bases from J, the junction kept 9 bases outside the gene matches. The CDR3 contains 15 residues. The CDR3 DNA follows: TGTGCCAGTAGTTCGCTCTCCCAGGGGGCAGAGACCCAGTACTTC. Its protein is CASSSLSQGAETQYF.

The V call is TRBV7-9, the J call TRBJ2-7; D remains unclear. CDR1 and CDR2 (germline): SEHNR, FQNEAQ (reference sequence). The V end was cut by 5 bases, the J end by 5 bases, with 10 bases between. The CDR3 has 12 amino acids. The CDR3 sequence is CASSKRVDEQYF. Here the CDR3 DNA reads TGTGCCAGCAGCAAAAGGGTCGACGAGCAGTACTTC.

The chain combines TRBV7-8 with TRBJ2-7, with D perhaps TRBD2 (5 bases). The germline V gene has CDR1 SGHVS and CDR2 FQNEAQ. Trimming removed 5 bases from V and 3 bases from J, with 14 bases in between. CDR3 length equals 14 residues. The CDR3 DNA reads as TGTGCCAGCAGCCTAGAGCTAGCAGGCTACGAGCAGTACTTC. It is translated as CASSLELAGYEQYF. The full variable domain, its missing parts supplied by reference TRBV7-8 and TRBJ2-7, is GAGVSQSPRYKVAKRGQDVALRCDPISGHVSLFWYQQALGQGPEFLTYFQNEAQLDKSGLPSDRFFAERPEGSVSTLKIQRTQQEDSAVYLCASSLELAGYEQYFGPGTRLTVT.

The chain carries TRBV27 and TRBJ1-3, with unresolved D. Between the trimmed V and J ends, which lost 5 bases and 4 bases, there was a span of 21 bases. The CDR3 totals 17 residues. The germline gives CDR1 MNHEY, CDR2 SMNVEV (reference sequence). The CDR3 loop reads CASSPSFAGASGNTIYF. DNA for the CDR3: TGTGCCAGCAGTCCATCCTTTGCTGGCGCTTCGGGAAACACCATATATTTT.

The rearrangement uses TRBV2 and TRBJ1-1; TRBD1 agrees at 7 bases. The CDR3 contains 16 residues. Germline CDR1 SNHLY, CDR2 FYNNEI. Trimming took 8 bases from V and 3 from J; bases not matched to a gene: 15. The CDR3 sequence: CASRTGLFRGDTEAFF. The CDR3 region has the DNA TGTGCCAGCCGGACAGGCCTGTTTCGGGGCGACACTGAAGCTTTCTTT.

The chain carries TRBV18 and TRBJ1-5; D unclear. The CDR3 contains 14 residues. Germline lookup yields CDR1 KGHSH and CDR2 LQKENI. V shed 3 bases and J shed 2 bases, with 8 bases lying between them. The CDR3 DNA reads TGTGCCAGCTCACCCCCACCGGGCAATCAGCCCCAGCATTTT. Encoded protein: CASSPPPGNQPQHF.

V and J are TRBV4-2 and TRBJ2-6; D is possibly TRBD1 (6 bases). This CDR3 is 16 amino acids long. The V gene's germline CDR1 is LGHNA and CDR2 YNFKEQ. V gave up 5 bases and J gave up 4 bases, with 15 bases separating them. The CDR3 DNA sequence: TGTGCCAGCAGCTACTCAACAGGGAGCGGGGCCAACGTCCTGACTTTC. Encoded protein: CASSYSTGSGANVLTF.